This T cell receptor beta chain was recovered during a study of T cells in Graves' hyperthyroidism and ophthalmopathy. This clonotype was recorded a few times. An end of the junction differs from the germline gene, which may be a read error. This CDR3 has 14 amino acids. Germline CDR1 reads MNHEY; CDR2 reads SVGAGI. Template material for amplifying TCR beta CDR3 regions consisted of RNA transcripts. TCR CDR3 underwent first-round RT-PCR with the HTBI primer set. TCRdb processed the multiplex PCR reads anew with MiXCR; each CDR3 protein has one entry. Of a few hundred thousand distinct CDR3 sequences in the sample, 15% to 17% were seen once. Stable Graves' hyperthyroidism meant no ophthalmopathy progression within 18 months. Diagnoses were made from clinical symptoms, serum measures (thyroxine and TRAb), thyroid ultrasound and orbital computed tomography. Fresh 10 ml peripheral blood yielded PBMCs.

The chain combines TRBV6-5 with TRBJ2-1; D is uncertain. This TCR derives from a woman younger than 45 with Graves' hyperthyroidism. Material: blood. The DNA of the CDR3 is TGTGCCAGCAGTTACCCGGCCTCCGACAATGAGCAGTTCTTC. This translates into CASSYPASDNEQFF.